Given below is one T cell receptor beta chain in context. Its matching antigen is unknown. In germline, CDR1 is GTSNPN, CDR2 SVGIG (reference sequence). Germline trimming cut 3 bases from V and 2 bases from J; bases unmatched to any gene: 8. This CDR3 has 16 amino acids. Isolated RNA was reverse transcribed in full, so expressed TCRB transcripts were sequenced. The repertoire was sequenced with immunoSEQ multiplex PCR; TCRdb's copy has only in-frame clones and lacks some. In the table there are 250,000 to 300,000 clones, approximately 24% of which are singletons. This entry comes from a study of beta chain features in type 1 diabetes. Study findings and constraints: Among all four CD4+ subsets, Type 1 diabetes patients had TCRB CDR3s that were moderately but significantly shorter.

The rearrangement links TRBV30 to TRBJ2-2, with 8 nucleotides matching TRBD2. The sequence came from a woman aged 25-40 years with type 1 diabetes. Sample: naive CD4+ T cells from blood. CDR3 sequence: CAWRGHTSGNTGELFF. Written as DNA, the CDR3 is TGTGCCTGGAGAGGGCACACTAGCGGAAACACCGGGGAGCTGTTTTTT.